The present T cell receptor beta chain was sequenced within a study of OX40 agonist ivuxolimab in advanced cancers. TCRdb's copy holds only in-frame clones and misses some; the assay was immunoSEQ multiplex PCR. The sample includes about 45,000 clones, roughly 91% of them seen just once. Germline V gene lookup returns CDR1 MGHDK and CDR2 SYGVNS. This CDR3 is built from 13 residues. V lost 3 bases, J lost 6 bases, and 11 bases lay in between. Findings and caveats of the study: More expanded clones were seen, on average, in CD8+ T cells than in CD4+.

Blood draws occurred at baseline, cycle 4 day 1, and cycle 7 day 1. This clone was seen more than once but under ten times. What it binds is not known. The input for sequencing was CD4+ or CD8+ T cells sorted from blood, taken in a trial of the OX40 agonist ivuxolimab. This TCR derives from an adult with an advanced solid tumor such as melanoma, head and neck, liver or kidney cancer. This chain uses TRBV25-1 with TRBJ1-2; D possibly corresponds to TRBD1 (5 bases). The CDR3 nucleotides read TGTGCCAGCAGTGATGGCAGGGTGGATGGCTACACCTTC. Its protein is CASSDGRVDGYTF.